The 13 T cell receptor beta chains in this list originate from one sample, sequenced in a study of cytomegalovirus exposure and HLA in healthy donors. With 60 Vbeta and 13 Jbeta primers, the PCR was carried out. The data were produced by immunoSEQ multiplex PCR, yet TCRdb's version contains in-frame clones alone and is incomplete. The sample comprises roughly 120,000 clones, roughly 80% of which are singletons, and approximately 2.1% rests with the top ten. Sequencing was carried out using PBMCs. All receptors come from a woman in her thirties or forties in good health and CMV-seropositive.

This sequence joins TRBV21-1 and TRBJ2-5; the table's D call TRBD2 went unverified against the DNA. TRBV21-1 is described as a pseudogene. The CDR3 sequence is 17 residues long. In nucleotides, the CDR3 is TGTGCCAGCCCCAAAGGGGAGGGCGGGGGACTCCAAGAGACCCAGTACTTC. Its protein product is CASPKGEGGGLQETQYF.

This chain joins TRBV19 and TRBJ2-7, with TRBD1 identical over 10 bases. Germline V gives CDR1 LNHDA, CDR2 SQIVND (reference sequence). The CDR3 consists of 17 residues. V dropped 4 bases and J dropped 3; count of bases not matched to a gene: 12. The CDR3 coding sequence is TGTGCCAGTAGTAGATCAACGGGGACAGGGGAACTCTACGAGCAGTACTTC. Translation: CASSRSTGTGELYEQYF.

The rearrangement uses TRBV6-1 and TRBJ2-4; D gene ambiguous. Trimming took 3 bases from V and 1 from J, leaving 4 bases between them. From germline, CDR1 is MNHNS and CDR2 SASEGT. The CDR3 has 13 residues. CDR3 DNA: TGTGCCAGCAGTGACGAGGCCAAAAACATTCAGTACTTC. It yields the protein CASSDEAKNIQYF.

About this clone: Other DNA sequences of this sample code for an identical CDR3. This rearrangement joins TRBV28 to TRBJ2-7; 9 bases map to TRBD2. J gave up 4 bases and V 4 bases, and 8 bases lay outside the gene matches. The CDR3 contains 15 residues. CDR1 and CDR2 from the germline V gene are MDHEN and SYDVKM. CDR3 nucleotide sequence: TGTGCCAGCAGTTACGTTAGCGGGAGTCGGTACGAGCAGTACTTC. Protein: CASSYVSGSRYEQYF.

V gene TRBV7-8 combines with J gene TRBJ1-1; TRBD1 matches 7 bases. Germline trimming cut 7 bases from V and 4 bases from J; bases unmatched to any gene: 15. Germline V gives CDR1 SGHVS, CDR2 FQNEAQ. This CDR3 is 16 amino acids long. Written as DNA, the CDR3 is TGTGCCAGCACAGGAGGGGCACAGGGGCTTGGCACTGAAGCTTTCTTT. This translates into CASTGGAQGLGTEAFF.

The V and J genes are TRBV18 and TRBJ2-5; 8 bases map to TRBD1. The CDR3 contains 13 residues. J gave up 5 bases and V 6 bases, and 5 bases lay outside the gene matches. CDR1 and CDR2 from the germline V gene are KGHSH and LQKENI. CDR3 residues: CASSETGAETQYF. The CDR3 DNA reads TGTGCCAGCTCCGAGACAGGGGCTGAGACCCAGTACTTC.

The CDR3 loop is CASSMTRDIREQYF. CDR3 sequence (DNA): TGTGCCAGTAGTATGACTCGGGACATCAGAGAGCAGTACTTC. This chain links TRBV19 with TRBJ2-7; possibly TRBD1 for D (6 bases). The germline V gene encodes CDR1 LNHDA and CDR2 SQIVND (reference sequence). The CDR3 sequence is 14 residues long. Trimming stripped 3 bases from V and 7 bases from J, with 16 bases between.

The chain links TRBV29-1 to TRBJ1-2; 9 nucleotides align to TRBD1. From germline, CDR1 is SQVTM and CDR2 ANQGSEA. The trim removed 7 bases at V and 8 bases at J, leaving 8 bases unmatched. The CDR3 has 12 amino acids. DNA of the CDR3: TGCAGCGCGGGACAGGGCTCCCAGGGCTACACCTTC. This sequence encodes CSAGQGSQGYTF.

The chain combines TRBV6-1 with TRBJ2-7; D is perhaps TRBD2 (6 bases). The V gene lost 4 bases and the J gene lost 2 bases, with 12 bases spanning the gap. The CDR3 has 14 amino acids. Germline V lookup: CDR1 MNHNS, CDR2 SASEGT. The CDR3 reads CASSAEGPTYEQYF. The CDR3 DNA sequence: TGTGCCAGCAGTGCGGAGGGGCCGACCTACGAGCAGTACTTC.

The chain joins TRBV27 to TRBJ2-2, with 8 bases identical to TRBD2. The ends lost 2 bases at V and 4 bases at J; junction bases unmatched: 6. Germline-derived CDR1 and CDR2 are MNHEY and SMNVEV (reference sequence). The CDR3 is 16 residues long. For the CDR3, the DNA is TGTGCCAGCAGTTTAAGGTCTGCGGGGGGCACCGGGGAGCTGTTTTTT. This sequence encodes CASSLRSAGGTGELFF.

The genes are TRBV15 and TRBJ2-1; 9 bases line up with TRBD1. The junction had 5 bases not matched to a gene; V was cut back by 1 base and J by 7 bases. Per the germline V gene, CDR1 is LNHNV and CDR2 is YYDKDF (reference sequence). This CDR3 is 15 amino acids long. CDR3 nucleotide sequence: TGTGCCACCAGCAGAGCGGGGACAGGGATGAATGAGCAGTTCTTC. This translates into CATSRAGTGMNEQFF.

The V and J genes are TRBV15 and TRBJ1-2; D perhaps matches TRBD1 (5 bases). Germline V gene data show CDR1 as LNHNV and CDR2 as YYDKDF (reference sequence). V dropped 5 bases and J dropped 0 bases, with 16 bases sitting between them. The CDR3 consists of 16 residues. CDR3 in amino acids: CATSGFERQTNYGYTF. The CDR3 nucleotides read TGTGCCACCAGCGGTTTTGAGAGACAGACTAACTATGGCTACACCTTC.

J is TRBJ2-7 and V is TRBV27; TRBD1 is a possible D gene (5 bases). Trimming left V 8 bases short and J 2 bases short, with 16 bases between. The CDR3 is 14 amino acids. Germline CDR1 is MNHEY and CDR2 is SMNVEV (reference sequence). As DNA, the CDR3 is TGTGCCAGCCGGCGTGGGGCGATAACCTACGAGCAGTACTTC. Amino acid sequence: CASRRGAITYEQYF.